This T cell receptor (beta chain) was obtained from a study of blood T cell repertoires in COVID-19. The wider study: The United States, Italy and Spain supplied acute and convalescent COVID-19 samples.

Those who participated ranged in age from 18 to 89 years and resided in about 24 US areas. Assignment of participants to cohorts was predicated upon participant-reported clinical history. In germline, CDR1 is LGHNA, CDR2 YSLEER. CDR3 length: 15 residues. V was trimmed by 0 bases and J by 4 bases, leaving 12 bases between them. In the original workflow: Estimation of nucleated cell counts was performed using reference gene primer amplification. Libraries were prepared by immunoSEQ multiplex PCR; TCRdb keeps only in-frame clonotypes and omits some of them. V, J and clone size were drawn from that table, and D and trimming were deduced from the DNA. There are about 150,000 clones in the sample; approximately 90% occur only once, and around 4.2% lies in the top ten.

The TCR sequence derives from a man in his fifties who had recovered from COVID-19. The rearrangement uses TRBV4-3 and TRBJ1-2; D is possibly TRBD1 (6 bases). Sequencing was done on a sample of PBMCs or T cells enriched from blood (not recorded which). As DNA, the CDR3 is TGCGCCAGCAGCCAAGAGAGGGACACATTCTATGGCTACACCTTC. It codes for CASSQERDTFYGYTF.